A single sample is the source of the 9 T cell receptor beta chains below, sequenced in a study of cytomegalovirus exposure and HLA in healthy donors. In the PCR, 60 Vbeta and 13 Jbeta primers were used. This table comes from immunoSEQ multiplex PCR, and its TCRdb copy is limited to in-frame clones, with some not included. The data show 35,000 to 45,000 clones, 82% seen once. Input material: PBMCs. Receptor source: a woman under 30 in good health and CMV-seropositive.

This chain uses TRBV29-1 with TRBJ1-6, with a weak D call TRBD1 (5 bases). The CDR3 extends over 13 amino acids. CDR1 is SQVTM, CDR2 ANQGSEA, per germline. Trimming pared 5 bases from V and 10 bases from J, leaving 15 bases between. In DNA, the CDR3 is TGCAGCGTTTTGGAGGGGTTGGGCTCACCCCTCCACTTT. Protein product: CSVLEGLGSPLHF.

This clone was observed a single time. This sequence joins TRBV10-3 and TRBJ2-7; a possible D gene is TRBD1 (7 bases). V lost 3 bases and J lost 5, with 17 bases in between. The CDR3 is 15 amino acids. Germline lookup yields CDR1 ENHRY and CDR2 SYGVKD. The CDR3, as DNA: TGTGCCATCAGTGACCCCAGACAGGGACTCAACGAGCAGTACTTC. This gives the protein CAISDPRQGLNEQYF.

The V gene is TRBV7-3, the J gene TRBJ2-3, with D possibly TRBD2 on 6 matching bases. From germline, CDR1 is SGHTA and CDR2 FQGTGA. Trimming stripped 4 bases from V and 1 base from J, with 12 bases between. The CDR3 runs to 15 residues. The CDR3 DNA reads as TGTGCCAGCAGCTCCCCGGGGGATCGCACAGATACGCAGTATTTT. This gives the protein CASSSPGDRTDTQYF.

A few counts support this clone. The chain is built from TRBV6-5 and TRBJ2-7, with TRBD2 as a possible D gene (6 bases). The CDR3 runs to 14 residues. From germline, CDR1 is MNHEY and CDR2 SVGAGI. Trimming took off 0 bases at V and 0 bases at J, with 6 bases between the two ends. CDR3 in amino acids: CASSYSTSSYEQYF. The CDR3 bases are TGTGCCAGCAGTTACTCGACTAGCTCCTACGAGCAGTACTTC.

The chain joins TRBV2 to TRBJ2-5; 11 bases map to TRBD1. J lost 5 bases, V lost 8 bases, and 13 bases had no gene match. Per germline, CDR1 SNHLY and CDR2 FYNNEI. This CDR3 has 16 residues. CDR3 nucleotide sequence: TGTGCCAGCCGTGGGGGGACAGGGGGATATAGGGAGACCCAGTACTTC. Amino acids: CASRGGTGGYRETQYF.

This clone has just a few counts. The rearrangement uses TRBV27 and TRBJ2-6, with D unclear. The CDR3 consists of 18 residues. Trimming took 3 bases from V and 0 from J, leaving 15 bases between them. Germline V gene lookup returns CDR1 MNHEY and CDR2 SMNVEV (reference sequence). CDR3 region: CASSFLGFSGSGANVLTF. The CDR3 region has the DNA TGTGCCAGCAGTTTTCTCGGGTTTTCGGGCTCTGGGGCCAACGTCCTGACTTTC.

The chain has TRBV6-5 and TRBJ2-1; weak D call: TRBD2 (6 bases). This CDR3 is 13 amino acids long. With 10 bases removed from V and 6 bases from J, the gap between germline ends came to 16 bases. Germline CDR1 MNHEY, CDR2 SVGAGI. The CDR3 loop reads CATWGIAVNEQFF. In DNA form, the CDR3 reads TGTGCCACCTGGGGCATAGCGGTCAATGAGCAGTTCTTC.

For the CDR3, the DNA is TGTGCCAGTCTAGAGTCCTCCCGGGAGCAGTACTTC. Translation: CASLESSREQYF. J is TRBJ2-7 and V is TRBV2; no definite D call. V lost 9 bases, J lost 7 bases, and 16 bases lay in between. The V gene's germline CDR1 is SNHLY and CDR2 FYNNEI. The CDR3 spans 12 residues.

This sequence joins TRBV2 and TRBJ2-5; D not certain. Trimming stripped 4 bases from V and 10 bases from J, with 16 bases between. The CDR3 is made up of 13 amino acids. Germline-derived CDR1 and CDR2 are SNHLY and FYNNEI. The CDR3 here is CASSAQTTVVQYF. CDR3 in DNA: TGTGCCAGCAGTGCTCAGACCACAGTGGTCCAGTACTTC.